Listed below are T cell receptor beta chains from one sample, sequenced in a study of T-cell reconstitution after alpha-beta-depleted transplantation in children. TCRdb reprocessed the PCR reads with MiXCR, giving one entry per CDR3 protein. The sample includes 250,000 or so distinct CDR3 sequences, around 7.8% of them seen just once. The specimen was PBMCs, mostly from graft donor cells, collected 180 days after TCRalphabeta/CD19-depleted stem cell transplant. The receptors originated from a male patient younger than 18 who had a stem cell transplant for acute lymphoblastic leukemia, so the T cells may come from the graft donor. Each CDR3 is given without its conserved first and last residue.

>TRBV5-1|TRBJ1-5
ASSQRTDNSNQPQH
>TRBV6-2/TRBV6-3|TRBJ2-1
ASSYYDGRENNEQF
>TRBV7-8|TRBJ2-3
ASSYGTGSTDTQY
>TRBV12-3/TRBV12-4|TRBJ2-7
ASSPRQGPTRRYSYEQY
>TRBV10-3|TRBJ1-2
AITQGAGGYT
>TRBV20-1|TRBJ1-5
SARDPGRNQPQH
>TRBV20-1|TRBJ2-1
SAKQAGAYNEQF
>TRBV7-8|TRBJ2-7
ASSFVRAYEQY
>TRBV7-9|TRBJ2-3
ASSVRRGVTRGDTQY
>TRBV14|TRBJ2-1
ASSQAGVQGVQF
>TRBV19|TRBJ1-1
ASSTLGGMNTEAF
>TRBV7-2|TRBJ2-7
ASSFSGGLSYEQY
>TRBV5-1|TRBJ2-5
ASSLEGSGTTRIETQY
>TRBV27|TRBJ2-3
ASSPAGLSRNTQY
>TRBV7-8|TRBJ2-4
ASSLSPWRGLAKNIQY
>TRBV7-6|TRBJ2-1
ASSRRGTSGSGYEQF
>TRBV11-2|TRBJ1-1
ASSFGEWNTEAF